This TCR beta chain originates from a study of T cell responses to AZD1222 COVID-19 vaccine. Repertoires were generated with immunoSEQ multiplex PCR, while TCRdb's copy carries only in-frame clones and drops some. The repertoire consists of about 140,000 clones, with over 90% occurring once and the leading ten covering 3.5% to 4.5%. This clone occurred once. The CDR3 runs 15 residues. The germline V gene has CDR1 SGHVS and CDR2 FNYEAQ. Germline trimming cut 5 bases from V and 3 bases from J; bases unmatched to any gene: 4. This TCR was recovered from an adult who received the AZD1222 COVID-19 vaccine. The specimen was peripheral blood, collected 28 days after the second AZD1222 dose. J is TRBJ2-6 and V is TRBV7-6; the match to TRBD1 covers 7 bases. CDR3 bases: TGTGCCAGCAGCCGTGACAGGGTTGGGGCCAACGTCCTGACTTTC. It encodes CASSRDRVGANVLTF.